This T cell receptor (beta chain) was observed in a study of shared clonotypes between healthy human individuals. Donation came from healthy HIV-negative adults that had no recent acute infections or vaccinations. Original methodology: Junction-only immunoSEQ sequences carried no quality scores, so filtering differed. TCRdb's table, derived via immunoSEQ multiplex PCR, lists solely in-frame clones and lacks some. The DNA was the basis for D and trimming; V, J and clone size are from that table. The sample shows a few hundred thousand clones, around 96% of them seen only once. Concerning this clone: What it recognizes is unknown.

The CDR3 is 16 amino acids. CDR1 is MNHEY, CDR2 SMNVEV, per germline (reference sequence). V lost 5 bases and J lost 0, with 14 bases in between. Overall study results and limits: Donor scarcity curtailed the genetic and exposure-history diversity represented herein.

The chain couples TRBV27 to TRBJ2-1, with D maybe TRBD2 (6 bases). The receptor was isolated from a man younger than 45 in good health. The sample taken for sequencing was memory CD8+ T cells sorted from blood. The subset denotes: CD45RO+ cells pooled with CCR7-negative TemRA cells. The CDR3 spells CASSISGLSSYNEQFF. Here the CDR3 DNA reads TGTGCCAGCAGTATTAGCGGTCTAAGCTCCTACAATGAGCAGTTCTTC.